These 15 T cell receptor beta chains were sequenced from one sample in a study of CD8 T cell repertoires and HIV-1 epitope variants (dated by TCRdb to 2019 to 2021). Their recognized antigens are unknown. Library preparation was by the immunoSEQ multiplex PCR assay. In its TCRdb copy, this immuneACCESS table keeps in-frame sequences only and misses some clones. Where compared with another copy, unresolved V genes explain less than half of these, and the others have no known cause. Present in this sample are 5,000 or so clones, roughly two thirds of which were seen just once. Around 45% of the sample comes from the top ten. The sequenced sample was cultured CD8+ T cells derived from PBMCs. These receptors were collected from a male donor with HIV.

The V call is TRBV7-9, the J call TRBJ1-2; TRBD1 might be the D (6 bases). The CDR3 is made up of 14 amino acids. CDR1 SEHNR and CDR2 FQNEAQ come from the germline V gene (reference sequence). With 3 bases removed from V and 3 bases from J, the gap between germline ends came to 11 bases. The CDR3 here is CASSFSDSYYGYTF. For the CDR3, the DNA is TGTGCCAGCAGCTTCTCGGACAGTTACTATGGCTACACCTTC.

This chain uses TRBV2 with TRBJ2-3, with 7 bases fitting TRBD2. Trimming at V came to 1 base and at J to 2 bases, leaving 3 bases not matched to a gene. The germline V gene has CDR1 SNHLY and CDR2 FYNNEI. The CDR3 has 15 amino acids. In DNA, the CDR3 is TGTGCCAGCAGTGAAGACGGGAGGATCACAGATACGCAGTATTTT. Protein: CASSEDGRITDTQYF.

The V and J genes are TRBV27 and TRBJ2-7; D not certain. The CDR3 runs to 14 residues. V dropped 0 bases and J dropped 2 bases, with 8 bases sitting between them. Germline V gives CDR1 MNHEY, CDR2 SMNVEV (reference sequence). The CDR3 reads CASSLSGRTYEQYF. The CDR3 nucleotides are TGTGCCAGCAGTTTATCGGGTCGAACCTACGAGCAGTACTTC.

J is TRBJ2-7 and V is TRBV13, with 12 bases matching TRBD2. Per germline, CDR1 PRHDT and CDR2 FYEKMQ (reference sequence). CDR3 length: 18 residues. Losses at the gene ends were 5 bases for V and 2 bases for J; bases not matched to a gene: 13. The CDR3 loop is CASSTTSGSGSFPYEQYF. The CDR3 nucleotides are TGTGCCAGCAGCACGACTAGCGGGAGTGGTAGCTTCCCCTACGAGCAGTACTTC.

V and J are TRBV5-1 and TRBJ2-3, with D possibly TRBD1 on 8 matching bases. Deletions cut 0 bases from V and 2 bases from J, with 16 bases between. Germline CDR1 is SGHRS and CDR2 is YFSETQ. CDR3 length: 17 residues. The chain's CDR3 is CASSLDQGAGDTDTQYF. In nucleotides, the CDR3 is TGCGCCAGCAGCTTGGACCAGGGGGCGGGAGACACAGATACGCAGTATTTT.

The chain is built from TRBV6-6 and TRBJ1-5; D remains unclear. V dropped 1 base and J dropped 1 base, with 5 bases sitting between them. Germline CDR1 MNHNY, CDR2 SVGAGI (reference sequence). CDR3 size: 14 residues. The CDR3 reads CASSYLESNQPQHF. The CDR3 DNA reads TGTGCCAGCAGTTACTTAGAAAGCAATCAGCCCCAGCATTTT.

The chain combines TRBV5-5 with TRBJ2-6; D gene ambiguous. The CDR3 covers 15 residues. Germline lookup yields CDR1 SGHKS and CDR2 YYEKEE (reference sequence). V lost 4 bases and J lost 4, with 12 bases in between. CDR3 in amino acids: CASSPDFPGANVLTF. The CDR3 DNA is TGTGCCAGCAGCCCCGATTTCCCCGGGGCCAACGTCCTGACTTTC.

The chain is built from TRBV9 and TRBJ2-3; D might be TRBD2 (6 bases). This CDR3 has 15 residues. Germline assignment: CDR1 SGDLS and CDR2 YYNGEE. V was clipped by 0 bases and J by 1 base, with 9 bases between them. The CDR3 bases are TGTGCCAGCAGCGTAGAGTGGGGGGGCACAGATACGCAGTATTTT. Translated, it gives CASSVEWGGTDTQYF.

A remark on this clone: Other DNA sequences in the same sample also yield this CDR3. The J gene is TRBJ1-3, the V gene TRBV30, with D possibly matching TRBD1 (6 bases). The CDR3 totals 17 residues. The V gene lost 0 bases and the J gene lost 0 bases, with 15 bases spanning the gap. Looked up from germline, CDR1 is GTSNPN and CDR2 is SVGIG (reference sequence). The CDR3 loop reads CAWSVGAGASSGNTIYF. CDR3 nucleotides: TGTGCCTGGAGTGTAGGGGCAGGGGCCAGCTCTGGAAACACCATATATTTT.

CDR3 nucleotide sequence: TGTGCCAGCAGCCTAGGAGGAGGGGACAATGAGCAGTTCTTC. It specifies CASSLGGGDNEQFF. The rearrangement links TRBV14 to TRBJ2-1, with D perhaps TRBD2 (6 bases). Germline CDR1 SGHDN, CDR2 FVKESK. Trimming shortened V by 4 bases and J by 5 bases, and 12 bases separated the two germline ends. The CDR3 has 14 residues. The full variable domain, in which reference TRBV14 and TRBJ2-1 provide the parts outside the CDR3, is EAGVTQFPSHSVIEKGQTVTLRCDPISGHDNLYWYRRVMGKEIKFLLHFVKESKQDESGMPNNRFLAERTGGTYSTLKVQPAELEDSGVYFCASSLGGGDNEQFFGPGTRLTVL.

The chain combines TRBV5-6 with TRBJ2-7; maybe TRBD2 (6 bases). V shed 4 bases and J shed 5 bases, with 16 bases lying between them. Per germline, CDR1 SGHDT and CDR2 YYEEEE. The CDR3 sequence is 14 residues long. This CDR3 reads CASSGGTVGHEQYF. The CDR3 DNA follows: TGTGCCAGCAGCGGGGGGACTGTCGGCCACGAGCAGTACTTC.

This chain links TRBV4-2 with TRBJ2-1; possible D gene TRBD1, 6 bases. This CDR3 spans 13 amino acids. Germline loops: CDR1 LGHNA, CDR2 YNFKEQ. V was shortened by 1 base and J by 8 bases, with 9 bases between the two germline ends. CDR3 loop: CASSQGRGDEQFF. DNA for the CDR3: TGTGCCAGCAGCCAAGGCAGGGGCGATGAGCAGTTCTTC.

The chain carries TRBV11-2 and TRBJ1-4, with 8 bases matching TRBD1. V shed 5 bases, J shed 5 bases, and the junction held 13 bases outside the gene matches. Germline V gene data show CDR1 as SGHAT and CDR2 as FQNNGV. The CDR3 consists of 17 residues. CDR3: CASSPKTRTGLNEKLFF. The CDR3 DNA follows: TGTGCCAGCAGCCCGAAAACCCGGACAGGGCTAAATGAAAAACTGTTTTTT.

The V call is TRBV2, the J call TRBJ2-1, with D possibly being TRBD1 (6 bases). With 6 bases removed from V and 8 bases from J, the gap between germline ends came to 14 bases. Germline V gene data show CDR1 as SNHLY and CDR2 as FYNNEI. The CDR3 loop spans 13 amino acids. CDR3 nucleotide sequence: TGTGCCAGCAGAGACTACAGGGAAGATGAGCAGTTCTTC. This translates into CASRDYREDEQFF.

The V gene is TRBV2, the J gene TRBJ2-5; D uncertain. The J call may not be correct, given that the DNA end is closer to TRBJ2-7. Germline V gene lookup returns CDR1 SNHLY and CDR2 FYNNEI. The CDR3 covers 11 residues. The CDR3 reads CASSPSYEQYF. CDR3 nucleotide sequence: TGTGCCAGCAGTCCCTCCTACGAGCAGTACTTC.